This T cell receptor (beta chain) was observed in a study of Graves' ophthalmopathy and Graves' hyperthyroidism. The CDR3 length is 13 residues. Looked up from germline, CDR1 is LNHDA and CDR2 is SQIVND (reference sequence). V lost 3 bases to trimming and J lost 7 bases, with 12 bases between them. Study results and limitations: Blood was where most expanded thyroid clonotypes above 0.001 frequency also turned up.

RNA transcripts served as template for amplifying TCR beta CDR3 sequences. An opening RT-PCR round employed HTBI primers and preceded a second-round multiplex PCR. TCRdb independently ran MiXCR on the multiplex PCR reads; one entry per CDR3 protein. This table has hundreds of thousands of distinct CDR3 sequences, about a fifth appearing once. This clonotype was counted at least ten times. Its matching antigen is unknown. The sequenced material came from peripheral blood. This TCR was sampled from a woman between 45 and 60 years old with Graves' ophthalmopathy. V usage is TRBV19 and J usage is TRBJ1-1, with unresolved D. The CDR3 sequence is CASSIDGAVEAFF. The CDR3 DNA reads TGTGCCAGTAGTATCGATGGAGCGGTTGAAGCTTTCTTT.